This TCR beta chain was captured by sequencing in a study of early T cells in non-severe SARS-CoV-2 infection. Study overall: Sequenced bulk RNA came from whole blood that was unsorted, and chains were unpaired.

Each CDR3 protein gets one entry after TCRdb re-called the 5' RACE reads with MiXCR. Of approximately 57,000 distinct CDR3 sequences in the sample, approximately 12% were seen once. There are 15 residues in the CDR3. Germline V gene data show CDR1 as MGHDK and CDR2 as SYGVNS. Trimming at V came to 4 bases and at J to 1 base, leaving 3 bases not matched to a gene. This clonotype showed up many times. The antigen is not known. Notes on the study in general: The study's VDJdb matching favored anti-spike CD8 responses and missed private and CD4 specificities.

The rearrangement joins TRBV25-1 to TRBJ2-5, with 10 positions matching TRBD2. Input material: whole blood. The source of this sequence is an adult who was a healthcare worker with PCR-confirmed SARS-CoV-2 infection or an uninfected control (not recorded which). The CDR3 loop is CASSVSSGGQETQYF. The CDR3 DNA reads TGTGCCAGCAGTGTTTCTAGCGGGGGCCAAGAGACCCAGTACTTC.